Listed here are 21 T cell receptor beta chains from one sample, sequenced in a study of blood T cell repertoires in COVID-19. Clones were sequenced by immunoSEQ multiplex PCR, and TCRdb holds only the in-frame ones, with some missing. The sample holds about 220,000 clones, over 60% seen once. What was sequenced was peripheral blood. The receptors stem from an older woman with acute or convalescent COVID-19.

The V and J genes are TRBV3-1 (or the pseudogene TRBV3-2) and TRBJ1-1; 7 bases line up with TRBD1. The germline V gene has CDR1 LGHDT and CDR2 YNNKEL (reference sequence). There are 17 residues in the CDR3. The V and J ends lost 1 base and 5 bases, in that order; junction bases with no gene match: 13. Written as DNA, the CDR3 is TGTGCCAGCAGCCAAGGGGCCGGGACAGCCCTTGGAACTGAAGCTTTCTTT. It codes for CASSQGAGTALGTEAFF.

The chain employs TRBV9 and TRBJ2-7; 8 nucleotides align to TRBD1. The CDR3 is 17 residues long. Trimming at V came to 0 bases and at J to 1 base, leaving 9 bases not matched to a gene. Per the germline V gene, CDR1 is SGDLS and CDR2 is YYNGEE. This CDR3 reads CASSVAPGTGSSYEQYF. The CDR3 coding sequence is TGTGCCAGCAGCGTAGCGCCCGGGACAGGTTCATCCTACGAGCAGTACTTC.

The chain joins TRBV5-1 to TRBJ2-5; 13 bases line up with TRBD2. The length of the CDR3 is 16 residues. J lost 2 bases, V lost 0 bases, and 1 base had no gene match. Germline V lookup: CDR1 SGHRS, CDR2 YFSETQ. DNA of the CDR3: TGCGCCAGCAGCTTGGGGACTAGCGGGGGTCAAGAGACCCAGTACTTC. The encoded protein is CASSLGTSGGQETQYF.

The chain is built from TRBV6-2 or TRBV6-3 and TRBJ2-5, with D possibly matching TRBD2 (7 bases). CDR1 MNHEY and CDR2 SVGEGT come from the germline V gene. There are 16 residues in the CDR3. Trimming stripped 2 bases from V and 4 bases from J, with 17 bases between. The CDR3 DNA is TGTGCCAGCAGTTACGGTGGGGGGGGGCCGGGAGAGACCCAGTACTTC. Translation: CASSYGGGGPGETQYF.

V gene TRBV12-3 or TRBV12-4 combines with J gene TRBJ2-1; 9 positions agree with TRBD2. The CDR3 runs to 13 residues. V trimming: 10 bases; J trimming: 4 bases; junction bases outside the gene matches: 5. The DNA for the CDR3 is TGTGCCACCAAGACTAGCGGTTACAATGAGCAGTTCTTC. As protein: CATKTSGYNEQFF.

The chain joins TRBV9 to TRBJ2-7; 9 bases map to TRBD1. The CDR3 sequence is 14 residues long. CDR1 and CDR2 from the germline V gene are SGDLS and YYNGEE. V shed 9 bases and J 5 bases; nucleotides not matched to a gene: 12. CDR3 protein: CAMTLRDREDEQYV. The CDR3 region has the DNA TGTGCCATGACCCTGAGGGACAGGGAAGACGAGCAGTACGTC.

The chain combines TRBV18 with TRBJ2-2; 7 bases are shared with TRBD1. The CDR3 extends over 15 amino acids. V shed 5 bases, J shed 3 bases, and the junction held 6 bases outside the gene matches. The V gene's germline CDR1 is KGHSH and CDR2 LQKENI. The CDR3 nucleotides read TGTGCCAGCTCAGAAAGACAGGGCTACACCGGGGAGCTGTTTTTT. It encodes CASSERQGYTGELFF.

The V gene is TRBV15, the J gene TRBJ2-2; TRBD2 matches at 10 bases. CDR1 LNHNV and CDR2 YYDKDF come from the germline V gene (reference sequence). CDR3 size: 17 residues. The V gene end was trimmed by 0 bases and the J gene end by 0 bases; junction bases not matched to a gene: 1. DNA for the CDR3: TGTGCCACCAGCAGAGATCTAGCGGGGGCGAACACCGGGGAGCTGTTTTTT. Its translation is CATSRDLAGANTGELFF.

The CDR3 here is CASSEARDQPQHF. In DNA form, the CDR3 reads TGTGCCAGCAGTGAAGCCAGGGATCAGCCCCAGCATTTT. The V call is TRBV2, the J call TRBJ1-5; the D gene is possibly TRBD1 (5 bases). V lost 0 bases and J 5 bases, leaving 5 bases between the germline ends. The CDR3 has 13 residues. The germline V gene encodes CDR1 SNHLY and CDR2 FYNNEI.

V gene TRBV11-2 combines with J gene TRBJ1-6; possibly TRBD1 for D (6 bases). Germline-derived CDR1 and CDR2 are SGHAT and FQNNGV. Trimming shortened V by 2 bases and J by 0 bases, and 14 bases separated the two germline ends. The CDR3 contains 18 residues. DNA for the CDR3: TGTGCCAGCAGCTTAAGGGGGGGGGCCATCTCCTATAATTCACCCCTCCACTTT. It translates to CASSLRGGAISYNSPLHF. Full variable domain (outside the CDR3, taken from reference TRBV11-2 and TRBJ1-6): EAGVAQSPRYKIIEKRQSVAFWCNPISGHATLYWYQQILGQGPKLLIQFQNNGVVDDSQLPKDRFSAERLKGVDSTLKIQPAKLEDSAVYLCASSLRGGAISYNSPLHFGNGTRLTVT.

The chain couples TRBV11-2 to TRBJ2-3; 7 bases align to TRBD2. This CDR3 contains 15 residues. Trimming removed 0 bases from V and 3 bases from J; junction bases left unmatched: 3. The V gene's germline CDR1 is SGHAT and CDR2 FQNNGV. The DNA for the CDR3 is TGTGCCAGCAGCTTAGAAGCGGGGAGGACAGATACGCAGTATTTT. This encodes CASSLEAGRTDTQYF.

CDR3 bases: TGTGCCAGCAGTTTATCAGAAGACACTGAAGCTTTCTTT. It specifies CASSLSEDTEAFF. J is TRBJ1-1 and V is TRBV12-3 or TRBV12-4, with D uncertain. The V end lost 2 bases, the J end lost 3 bases, and 7 bases lay between the germline ends. CDR3 length: 13 amino acids.

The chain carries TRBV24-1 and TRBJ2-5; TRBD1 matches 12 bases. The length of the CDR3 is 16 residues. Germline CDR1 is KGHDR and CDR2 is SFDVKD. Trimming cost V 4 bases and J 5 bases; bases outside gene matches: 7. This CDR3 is CATSEGGQGAQETQYF. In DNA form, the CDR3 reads TGTGCCACCAGTGAGGGGGGACAGGGGGCTCAGGAGACCCAGTACTTC.

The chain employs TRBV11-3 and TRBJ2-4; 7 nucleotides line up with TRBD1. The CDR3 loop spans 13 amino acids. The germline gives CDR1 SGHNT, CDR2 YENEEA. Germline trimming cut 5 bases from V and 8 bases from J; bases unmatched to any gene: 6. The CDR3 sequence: CASSGRDSDIQYF. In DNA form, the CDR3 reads TGTGCCAGCAGCGGCCGGGACAGTGACATTCAGTACTTC.

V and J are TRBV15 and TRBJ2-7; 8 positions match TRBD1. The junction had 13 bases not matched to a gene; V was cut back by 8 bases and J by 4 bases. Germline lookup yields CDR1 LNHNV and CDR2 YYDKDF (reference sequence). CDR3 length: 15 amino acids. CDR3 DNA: TGTGCCACCTCCCCCTCTGGGGACAGGTGGTACGAGCAGTACTTC. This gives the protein CATSPSGDRWYEQYF.

The CDR3 protein is CASSLSFRYEQYF. The CDR3 DNA is TGTGCCAGCAGTTTATCTTTTAGATACGAGCAGTACTTC. This chain uses TRBV27 with TRBJ2-7; the D is unclear. Germline-derived CDR1 and CDR2 are MNHEY and SMNVEV (reference sequence). This CDR3 region has 13 residues. V was clipped by 0 bases and J by 4 bases, with 7 bases between them.

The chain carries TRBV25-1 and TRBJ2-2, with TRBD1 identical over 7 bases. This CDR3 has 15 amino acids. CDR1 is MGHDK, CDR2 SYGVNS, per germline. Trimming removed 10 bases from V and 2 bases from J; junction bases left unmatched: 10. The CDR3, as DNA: TGTGCCACTCAACCTAGACAGGGTAACACCGGGGAGCTGTTTTTT. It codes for CATQPRQGNTGELFF.

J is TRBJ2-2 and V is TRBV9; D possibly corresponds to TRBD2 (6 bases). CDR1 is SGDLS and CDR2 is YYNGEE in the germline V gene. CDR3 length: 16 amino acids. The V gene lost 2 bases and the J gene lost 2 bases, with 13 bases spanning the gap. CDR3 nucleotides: TGTGCCAGCAGCGTGAGAGGGGACTTCAACACCGGGGAGCTGTTTTTT. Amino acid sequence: CASSVRGDFNTGELFF.

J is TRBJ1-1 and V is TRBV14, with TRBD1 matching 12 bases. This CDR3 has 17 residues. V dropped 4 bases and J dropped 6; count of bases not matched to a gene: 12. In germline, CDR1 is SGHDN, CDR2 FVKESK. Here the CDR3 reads CASSPGTGGRVRPEAFF. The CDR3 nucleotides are TGTGCCAGCAGCCCGGGGACAGGGGGCCGGGTGAGGCCTGAAGCTTTCTTT. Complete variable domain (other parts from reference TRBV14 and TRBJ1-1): EAGVTQFPSHSVIEKGQTVTLRCDPISGHDNLYWYRRVMGKEIKFLLHFVKESKQDESGMPNNRFLAERTGGTYSTLKVQPAELEDSGVYFCASSPGTGGRVRPEAFFGQGTRLTVV.

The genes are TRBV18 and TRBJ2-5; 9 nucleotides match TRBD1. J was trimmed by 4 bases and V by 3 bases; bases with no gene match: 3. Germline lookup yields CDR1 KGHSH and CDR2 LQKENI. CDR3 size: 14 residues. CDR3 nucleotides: TGTGCCAGCTCACCGGGACAGGGTAGAGAGACCCAGTACTTC. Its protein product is CASSPGQGRETQYF.

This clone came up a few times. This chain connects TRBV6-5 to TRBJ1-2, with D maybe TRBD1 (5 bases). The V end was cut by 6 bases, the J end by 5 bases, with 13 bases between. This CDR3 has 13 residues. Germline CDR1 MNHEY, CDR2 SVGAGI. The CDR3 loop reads CASRRDRWYGYTF. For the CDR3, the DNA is TGTGCCAGCAGACGCGACAGATGGTATGGCTACACCTTC.